Listed here are 28 T cell receptor beta chains from one sample, sequenced in a study of T cells in Graves' hyperthyroidism and ophthalmopathy. Amplified TCR beta CDR3 regions came from RNA transcripts. Carried out on the TCR CDR3, a first-round RT-PCR used the HTBI primer set. From the multiplex PCR reads, TCRdb called clonotypes with MiXCR, one entry per CDR3 protein. The data show hundreds of thousands of distinct CDR3 sequences, around 14% seen once. The sequencing sample was made of blood. Source of these receptors: a woman aged 25 to 39 with Graves' hyperthyroidism.

This clonotype has ten or more counts. V gene TRBV7-9 combines with J gene TRBJ2-2; unclear D gene. Germline lookup yields CDR1 SEHNR and CDR2 FQNEAQ (reference sequence). The ends were cut back, 6 bases at V and 4 bases at J, with 6 bases in the middle. The CDR3 spans 12 residues. The CDR3 sequence: CASSLSTGELFF. The CDR3 DNA is TGTGCCAGCAGTTTAAGCACCGGGGAGCTGTTTTTT.

Of note for this clonotype: A much larger clone is a single base away; this may be a read error. The chain recombines TRBV28 with TRBJ2-2; D is possibly TRBD2 (5 bases). The CDR3 runs 16 residues. V lost 5 bases to trimming and J lost 1 base, with 14 bases between them. Germline assignment: CDR1 MDHEN and CDR2 SYDVKM. CDR3 nucleotide sequence: TGTGCCAGCAGTCTCGTAGAGGAGGAGAACACCGGGGAGCTGTTTTTT. Translation gives CASSLVEEENTGELFF.

Only a few counts were recorded for this clonotype. This rearrangement joins TRBV3-1 to TRBJ1-2, with 7 bases that match TRBD1. This CDR3 is 14 amino acids long. Germline CDR1 and CDR2: LGHDT and YNNKEL (reference sequence). V lost 1 base to trimming and J lost 7 bases; unmatched junction nucleotides: 6. In DNA form, the CDR3 reads TGTGCCAGCAGCCAAGGAACAGGGGAAGGTGGCTACACCTTC. Protein sequence: CASSQGTGEGGYTF.

This clonotype was seen a few times. The CDR3: CASSLYQDTDTQYF. The DNA of the CDR3 is TGTGCCAGCAGCTTGTACCAGGACACAGATACGCAGTATTTT. The V call is TRBV5-6, the J call TRBJ2-3, with D unresolved. The CDR3 extends over 14 amino acids. Trimming removed 1 base from V and 2 bases from J, with 8 bases in between. Germline V gives CDR1 SGHDT, CDR2 YYEEEE.

This clonotype was counted at least ten times. V gene TRBV11-2 combines with J gene TRBJ1-1; no clear D. This CDR3 has 13 residues. Deletions cut 4 bases from V and 11 bases from J, with 17 bases between. Germline CDR1 and CDR2: SGHAT and FQNNGV. The CDR3: CASSSAGWLEAFF. The CDR3 DNA sequence: TGTGCCAGCAGCTCAGCCGGGTGGCTTGAGGCTTTCTTT.

This clonotype was seen many times. The J gene is TRBJ2-1, the V gene TRBV25-1; 9 positions match TRBD2. Germline V gene sequence: CDR1 MGHDK, CDR2 SYGVNS. The V segment lost 4 bases and the J segment 7 bases; nucleotides outside the gene matches: 11. This CDR3 region has 16 residues. CDR3 bases: TGTGCCAGCAGTGTTCCCAGGACTAGCGTCCGTAATGAGCAGTTCTTC. Its protein product is CASSVPRTSVRNEQFF. Complete variable domain (other parts from reference TRBV25-1 and TRBJ2-1): EADIYQTPRYLVIGTGKKITLECSQTMGHDKMYWYQQDPGMELHLIHYSYGVNSTEKGDLSSESTVSRIRTEHFPLTLESARPSHTSQYLCASSVPRTSVRNEQFFGPGTRLTVL.

In its sample, this clonotype was seen a few times. This chain connects TRBV11-2 to TRBJ2-5; D uncertain. The CDR3 consists of 16 residues. The germline CDR1 and CDR2 sequences are SGHAT and FQNNGV. Trimming stripped 1 base from V and 1 base from J, with 13 bases between. CDR3 residues: CASSLGTVISQETQYF. The CDR3 DNA follows: TGTGCCAGCAGCTTAGGAACAGTTATAAGCCAAGAGACCCAGTACTTC.

This clonotype has only a few counts. The chain joins TRBV9 to TRBJ1-6, with 8 bases lining up with TRBD1. Germline CDR1 is SGDLS and CDR2 is YYNGEE. The CDR3 contains 14 residues. Trimming cost V 3 bases and J 9 bases; bases outside gene matches: 5. The CDR3 reads CASSADRGFSPLHF. In nucleotides, the CDR3 is TGTGCCAGCAGCGCTGACAGGGGATTTTCACCCCTCCACTTT.

J is TRBJ2-5 and V is TRBV30; D remains ambiguous. The germline V and J ends were trimmed by 0 bases and 5 bases, with 13 bases remaining between them. The CDR3 consists of 14 residues. Germline lookup yields CDR1 GTSNPN and CDR2 SVGIG (reference sequence). The CDR3 reads CAWSVGPGSETQYF. The DNA for the CDR3 is TGTGCCTGGAGTGTCGGCCCCGGTTCGGAGACCCAGTACTTC.

This clonotype was seen many times. The chain combines TRBV28 with TRBJ1-5; tentatively, D is TRBD1 (5 bases). Germline loops: CDR1 MDHEN, CDR2 SYDVKM. The CDR3 has 15 residues. V was clipped by 2 bases and J by 7 bases, with 15 bases between them. The CDR3 coding sequence is TGTGCCAGCAGTTTAGGGGCGGGGTATCGGCAGCCCCAGCATTTT. Amino acid sequence: CASSLGAGYRQPQHF.

This chain links TRBV19 with TRBJ1-6; perhaps TRBD1 as D (5 bases). This CDR3 comprises 15 residues. Germline V CDR1 and CDR2: LNHDA, SQIVND (reference sequence). V was shortened by 7 bases and J by 7 bases, with 17 bases between the two germline ends. This chain's CDR3 is CASNGGELLNSPLHF. In DNA form, the CDR3 reads TGTGCCAGTAACGGGGGAGAACTTTTGAATTCACCCCTCCACTTT.

DNA of the CDR3: TGTGCCACCCTAGACAGCCAAGGACAGCCCCAGCATTTT. As protein: CATLDSQGQPQHF. This chain links TRBV10-3 with TRBJ1-5; D might be TRBD1 (5 bases). Trimming took 10 bases from V and 7 from J, leaving 17 bases between them. The CDR3 spans 13 residues. The V gene's germline CDR1 is ENHRY and CDR2 SYGVKD.

The chain uses TRBV30 and TRBJ1-5, with D possibly being TRBD1 (5 bases). Germline V CDR1 and CDR2: GTSNPN, SVGIG (reference sequence). The length of the CDR3 is 12 residues. The V end was cut by 5 bases, the J end by 9 bases, with 14 bases between. CDR3 protein: CAWGGGFGPQHF. The CDR3 DNA follows: TGTGCCTGGGGGGGGGGATTTGGGCCCCAGCATTTT.

This clonotype was detected many times. The rearrangement joins TRBV27 to TRBJ2-7; 14 bases are a match to TRBD2. Germline-derived CDR1 and CDR2 are MNHEY and SMNVEV (reference sequence). V was pared by 3 bases and J by 4 bases, with 8 bases of the junction left unmatched. CDR3 length: 17 residues. CDR3 region: CASSFGTSGSIGYEQYF. The CDR3, as DNA: TGTGCCAGCAGTTTCGGGACTAGCGGGAGCATCGGATACGAGCAGTACTTC.

This clonotype came up many times. The chain carries TRBV11-2 and TRBJ2-1, with TRBD2 identical over 14 bases. There are 18 residues in the CDR3. With 3 bases clipped from V and 8 bases from J, the junction kept 12 bases outside the gene matches. Germline values: CDR1 SGHAT, CDR2 FQNNGV. The CDR3 DNA sequence: TGTGCCAGCAGCTTGTACCATCCCGGGACTAGCGGGAGCCATGAGCAGTTCTTC. Translation: CASSLYHPGTSGSHEQFF. The full variable domain, with the rest looked up from reference TRBV11-2 and TRBJ2-1, is EAGVAQSPRYKIIEKRQSVAFWCNPISGHATLYWYQQILGQGPKLLIQFQNNGVVDDSQLPKDRFSAERLKGVDSTLKIQPAKLEDSAVYLCASSLYHPGTSGSHEQFFGPGTRLTVL.

This clonotype was picked up a small number of times. The rearrangement links TRBV5-1 to TRBJ2-5; 7 nucleotides agree with TRBD2. The CDR3 runs 16 residues. Trimming removed 0 bases from V and 5 bases from J; junction bases left unmatched: 10. Per germline, CDR1 SGHRS and CDR2 YFSETQ. CDR3 amino acids: CASSLGPAGAQETQYF. As DNA, the CDR3 is TGCGCCAGCAGCTTGGGGCCGGCGGGAGCGCAGGAGACCCAGTACTTC.

The chain is built from TRBV6-1 and TRBJ2-6, with D uncertain. The germline V gene encodes CDR1 MNHNS and CDR2 SASEGT. The CDR3 has 12 amino acids. In DNA, the CDR3 is TGTGTCTCTCATGCCGGGGCCAACGTCCTGACTTTC. It is translated as CVSHAGANVLTF.

The gene calls are TRBV6-2 or TRBV6-3 and TRBJ2-1; D gene ambiguous. V lost 2 bases, J lost 4 bases, and 18 bases lay in between. From germline, CDR1 is MNHEY and CDR2 SVGEGT. The CDR3 is 17 residues long. The CDR3 nucleotides are TGTGCCAGCAGTTACGATGTCTGGGCAGGAGATTACAATGAGCAGTTCTTC. Its protein product is CASSYDVWAGDYNEQFF.

This clonotype was detected only a few times. The gene calls are TRBV5-5 and TRBJ2-7, with a tentative D call TRBD1 (6 bases). Trimming left V 0 bases short and J 0 bases short, with 10 bases between. Germline V gene data show CDR1 as SGHKS and CDR2 as YYEKEE (reference sequence). The CDR3 has 15 residues. The CDR3 region is CASSLEWDISYEQYF. CDR3 DNA: TGTGCCAGCAGCTTGGAATGGGACATCTCCTACGAGCAGTACTTC.

CDR3 loop: CSAGTGVKYEQYF. CDR3 coding DNA: TGCAGCGCCGGGACAGGGGTTAAGTACGAGCAGTACTTC. The genes are TRBV29-1 and TRBJ2-7, with 10 nucleotides matching TRBD1. Germline V gene data show CDR1 as SQVTM and CDR2 as ANQGSEA. The CDR3 totals 13 residues. Trimming cost V 7 bases and J 4 bases; bases outside gene matches: 7.

This clonotype has at least ten counts. The gene calls are TRBV12-3 or TRBV12-4 and TRBJ1-5; 8 nucleotides line up with TRBD1. The CDR3 runs to 17 residues. The J segment lost 3 bases and the V segment lost 5 bases, leaving 12 bases of the junction unmatched. The CDR3 sequence is CASSADSGTGSNQPQHF. As DNA, the CDR3 is TGTGCCAGCAGTGCCGATTCCGGGACAGGATCCAATCAGCCCCAGCATTTT.

The rearrangement joins TRBV3-1 to TRBJ1-5; D uncertain. The germline V gene encodes CDR1 LGHDT and CDR2 YNNKEL (reference sequence). The CDR3 has 13 residues. The V gene lost 1 base and the J gene lost 9 bases, with 10 bases spanning the gap. Written as DNA, the CDR3 is TGTGCCAGCAGCCAAGCGGGAGGGAGGCCCCAGCATTTT. Translated: CASSQAGGRPQHF.

This clonotype has only a few counts. V usage is TRBV19 and J usage is TRBJ1-2; no clear D. Germline CDR1 and CDR2: LNHDA and SQIVND (reference sequence). V was shortened by 6 bases and J by 3 bases, with 11 bases between the two germline ends. The CDR3 consists of 13 residues. The CDR3, as DNA: TGTGCCAGTAGAGGATTCGCGGACTATGGCTACACCTTC. It encodes CASRGFADYGYTF.

This clonotype was detected ten times or more. The chain employs TRBV28 and TRBJ2-5; TRBD1 aligns across 8 bases. The CDR3 totals 18 residues. CDR1 is MDHEN and CDR2 is SYDVKM in the germline V gene. J was trimmed by 3 bases and V by 8 bases; bases with no gene match: 20. CDR3 nucleotides: TGTGCCAGCTCGACGGGACAGGCCCAATACCAGGTTAAAGAGACCCAGTACTTC. Translating gives CASSTGQAQYQVKETQYF.

In regard to this clonotype: Given a much more abundant clone one base away, this may be a read error. The missing conserved phenylalanine or tryptophan at the end of this CDR3 makes a read error likely. This chain uses TRBV12-3 or TRBV12-4 with TRBJ2-7, with D possibly being TRBD1 or TRBD2 (5 bases each). The V end was cut by 3 bases, the J end by 6 bases, with 12 bases between. This CDR3 region has 13 residues. As DNA, the CDR3 is TGTGCCAGCAGTTTTGAGGGGCGAGGCGAGCAGTACTAC. Protein sequence: CASSFEGRGEQYY.

The V and J genes are TRBV5-1 and TRBJ1-1; 9 bases line up with TRBD1. Germline loops: CDR1 SGHRS, CDR2 YFSETQ. The V segment lost 3 bases and the J segment 5 bases; nucleotides outside the gene matches: 2. The CDR3 is 13 amino acids. The CDR3, as DNA: TGCGCCAGCAGCTGGGACAGGGTAACTGAAGCTTTCTTT. It yields the protein CASSWDRVTEAFF.

The V and J genes are TRBV20-1 and TRBJ1-1, with a weak D call TRBD1 (6 bases). Germline CDR1 is DFQATT and CDR2 is SNEGSKA (reference sequence). V was shortened by 0 bases and J by 4 bases, with 18 bases between the two germline ends. CDR3 length: 16 residues. CDR3 coding DNA: TGCAGTGCTAGAGATGTATCCAGGGGTACTCCCACTGAAGCTTTCTTT. This translates into CSARDVSRGTPTEAFF.

The rearrangement joins TRBV29-1 to TRBJ2-7, with D possibly being TRBD1 (5 bases). Germline CDR1 is SQVTM and CDR2 is ANQGSEA. This CDR3 is 12 amino acids long. V was cut by 4 bases and J by 2 bases, with 9 bases left in between. CDR3 nucleotides: TGCAGCGTTGGTGGCAGGGCCTACGAGCAGTACTTC. As protein: CSVGGRAYEQYF.